Each of the 9 T cell receptor beta chains below was sequenced from the same sample in a study of CD8 T cells in Susac syndrome. Random hexamers were used to reverse transcribe 0.5 to 1 ug of RNA. TCRdb passed the immunoSEQ multiplex PCR reads through MiXCR, listing each CDR3 protein once. This sample yields a few hundred thousand distinct CDR3 sequences, of which 75% to 90% are seen a single time; about 0.12% belongs to the top ten. The specimen was CD8+ T cells from PBMCs. The receptors shown here come from a human donor with multiple sclerosis.

V is TRBV7-3 and J is TRBJ2-3, with D possibly being TRBD2 (6 bases). Germline V gene lookup returns CDR1 SGHTA and CDR2 FQGTGA. Trimming left V 4 bases short and J 2 bases short, with 10 bases between. This CDR3 has 14 amino acids. In nucleotides, the CDR3 is TGTGCCAGCAGCTCCCGGGAGAACACAGATACGCAGTATTTT. Amino acids: CASSSRENTDTQYF.

The CDR3 DNA reads TGTGCTACCCGGGACAGGGCCTCCTATAATTCACCCCTCCACTTT. It translates to CATRDRASYNSPLHF. The chain is built from TRBV12-5 and TRBJ1-6; 9 bases map to TRBD1. Germline lookup yields CDR1 LGHNT and CDR2 FRNRAP. V shed 10 bases and J 0 bases; nucleotides not matched to a gene: 4. The CDR3 extends over 15 amino acids.

This clonotype was detected a few times. The rearrangement joins TRBV27 to TRBJ1-1; perhaps TRBD1 as D (5 bases). This CDR3 contains 13 residues. Looked up from germline, CDR1 is MNHEY and CDR2 is SMNVEV (reference sequence). V gave up 3 bases and J gave up 4 bases, with 9 bases separating them. The chain's CDR3 is CASSLSGSTEAFF. The DNA of the CDR3 is TGTGCCAGCAGTTTGTCAGGGAGCACTGAAGCTTTCTTT.

CDR3 residues: CASSQGDGNVGELFF. CDR3 DNA: TGTGCCAGCAGCCAAGGGGACGGAAACGTCGGGGAGCTGTTTTTT. This chain connects TRBV3-1 to TRBJ2-2; possibly TRBD1 or TRBD2 for D (5 bases each). Trimming stripped 1 base from V and 7 bases from J, with 13 bases between. The CDR3 has 15 amino acids. CDR1 and CDR2 (germline): LGHDT, YNNKEL (reference sequence).

The V gene is TRBV29-1, the J gene TRBJ2-3, with D perhaps being TRBD1 or TRBD2 (5 bases each). The V gene's germline CDR1 is SQVTM and CDR2 ANQGSEA. Trimming shortened V by 6 bases and J by 0 bases, and 7 bases separated the two germline ends. The CDR3 consists of 12 residues. The CDR3 sequence: CSVRDSTDTQYF. The DNA of the CDR3 is TGCAGCGTCAGGGACAGCACAGATACGCAGTATTTT.

The chain employs TRBV4-1 and TRBJ2-2; D tentatively fits TRBD1 or TRBD2 (5 bases each). Germline CDR1 reads MGHRA; CDR2 reads YSYEKL. The V gene lost 1 base and the J gene lost 5 bases, with 8 bases spanning the gap. The CDR3 spans 14 residues. Written as DNA, the CDR3 is TGCGCCAGCAGCCAAGTCTGGGGGACCGGGGAGCTGTTTTTT. Translation gives CASSQVWGTGELFF.

The rearrangement joins TRBV19 to TRBJ2-2; 9 nucleotides agree with TRBD2. The V segment lost 1 base and the J segment 0 bases; nucleotides outside the gene matches: 3. The CDR3 length is 17 residues. CDR1 is LNHDA, CDR2 SQIVND, per germline (reference sequence). CDR3 region: CASSIVLAGPNTGELFF. In nucleotides, the CDR3 is TGTGCCAGTAGTATAGTTCTAGCGGGGCCGAACACCGGGGAGCTGTTTTTT.

V gene TRBV10-3 combines with J gene TRBJ2-3; D not resolved. The CDR3 length is 15 residues. Trimming removed 4 bases from V and 7 bases from J, with 18 bases in between. Germline values: CDR1 ENHRY, CDR2 SYGVKD. CDR3 in amino acids: CAISVAVGWVNTQYF. The CDR3 bases are TGTGCCATCAGTGTGGCAGTCGGATGGGTGAATACGCAGTATTTT.

The V and J genes are TRBV20-1 and TRBJ2-6; tentative D call: TRBD1 (5 bases). The V gene lost 1 base and the J gene lost 0 bases, with 16 bases spanning the gap. The CDR3 extends over 18 amino acids. The V gene's germline CDR1 is DFQATT and CDR2 SNEGSKA (reference sequence). The CDR3 sequence is CSARGMGRVNSGANVLTF. CDR3 DNA: TGCAGTGCTAGAGGAATGGGCAGGGTTAACTCTGGGGCCAACGTCCTGACTTTC.